One and the same sample provided the 4 T cell receptor beta chains below, sequenced in a study of radiation and T cells in renal cell carcinoma. The time point is: blood 2 weeks post-SBRT. Documented treatment: 15 Gy SBRT to primary tumor, nephrectomy 4 weeks later. Sequenced by immunoSEQ multiplex PCR; TCRdb stores in-frame clones only, minus some. The sample records about 150,000 clones, about nine tenths being singletons. The sequenced sample was blood, obtained from a patient whose treatment included radiotherapy and nephrectomy. The receptors stem from a woman aged 50 to 65 with renal cell carcinoma.

The sample holds a few counts of this clone. The chain combines TRBV10-2 with TRBJ2-2; D gene ambiguous. The germline V and J ends were trimmed by 10 bases and 6 bases, with 9 bases remaining between them. This CDR3 contains 11 residues. Germline-derived CDR1 and CDR2 are WSHSY and SAAADI. The CDR3 bases are TGCGCCATCGAGTCGCCCGGGGAGCTGTTTTTT. Its translation: CAIESPGELFF.

The V call is TRBV7-8, the J call TRBJ1-6, with D maybe TRBD1 (6 bases). The CDR3 loop spans 16 amino acids. V gave up 0 bases and J gave up 7 bases, with 13 bases separating them. Germline V CDR1 and CDR2: SGHVS, FQNEAQ. CDR3 nucleotides: TGTGCCAGCAGCTTAGCTTATGGACAGCAGAATTCACCCCTCCACTTT. Translated, it gives CASSLAYGQQNSPLHF.

The V gene is TRBV11-3, the J gene TRBJ2-5, with D perhaps TRBD1 or TRBD2 (5 bases each). Germline values: CDR1 SGHNT, CDR2 YENEEA. The V end was cut by 3 bases, the J end by 5 bases, with 10 bases between. There are 13 residues in the CDR3. The CDR3, as DNA: TGTGCCAGCAGCTTCGGGACGAAGGAGACCCAGTACTTC. Translation gives CASSFGTKETQYF.

The chain joins TRBV6-5 to TRBJ1-1; D might be TRBD1 (6 bases). The CDR3 loop spans 13 amino acids. Germline V gives CDR1 MNHEY, CDR2 SVGAGI. Between the trimmed V and J ends, which lost 0 bases and 8 bases, there was a span of 10 bases. CDR3 DNA sequence: TGTGCCAGCAGTTACTCGAGGGGGTCCGAAGCTTTCTTT. It specifies CASSYSRGSEAFF.